The 21 T cell receptor beta chains below come from one sample, sequenced in a study of T cell responses to AZD1222 COVID-19 vaccine (dated by TCRdb to about 2021). The label giving this sample's time point can be read as: baseline before first vaccination. Library creation used the immunoSEQ multiplex PCR assay. Not all clones reach the TCRdb copy of this immuneACCESS table, which keeps in-frame sequences only. Checked studies attribute under half of the gap to unresolved V genes and leave the rest unexplained. Recorded for this sample are some 120,000 clones; roughly nine tenths of them occurred a single time. Of the sample, roughly 3% is held by the ten largest clones. The material was peripheral blood, obtained on day 0 of AZD1222 vaccination. Receptors were obtained from an adult in good health.

The V call is TRBV18, the J call TRBJ2-3; a possible D gene is TRBD2 (5 bases). Germline loops: CDR1 KGHSH, CDR2 LQKENI. This CDR3 spans 17 amino acids. The V end lost 1 base, the J end lost 6 bases, and 20 bases lay between the germline ends. CDR3 nucleotides: TGTGCCAGCTCACCACGGTGGACGGGAAGGGTGCGGGATACGCAGTATTTT. Protein product: CASSPRWTGRVRDTQYF. The entire variable domain, with the rest obtained from reference TRBV18 and TRBJ2-3, is as follows: NAGVMQNPRHLVRRRGQEARLRCSPMKGHSHVYWYRQLPEEGLKFMVYLQKENIIDESGMPKERFSAEFPKEGPSILRIQQVVRGDSAAYFCASSPRWTGRVRDTQYFGPGTRLTVL.

The gene calls are TRBV7-8 and TRBJ1-1; 7 bases line up with TRBD1. Trimming removed 5 bases from V and 6 bases from J; junction bases left unmatched: 9. Germline CDR1 SGHVS, CDR2 FQNEAQ. The CDR3 runs to 14 residues. CDR3 residues: CASSTPGTVSEAFF. CDR3 nucleotide sequence: TGTGCCAGCAGCACCCCCGGGACAGTTTCTGAAGCTTTCTTT.

This clone has more than one count but fewer than ten. The chain uses TRBV2 and TRBJ2-5; 11 bases match TRBD2. Trimming at V came to 6 bases and at J to 5 bases, leaving 2 bases not matched to a gene. Germline assignment: CDR1 SNHLY and CDR2 FYNNEI. CDR3 length: 13 amino acids. This CDR3 reads CASRLAGDETQYF. CDR3 DNA: TGTGCCAGCAGACTAGCGGGAGATGAGACCCAGTACTTC.

This rearrangement joins TRBV27 to TRBJ2-3; 10 bases align to TRBD2. Per the germline V gene, CDR1 is MNHEY and CDR2 is SMNVEV (reference sequence). The trim removed 0 bases at V and 6 bases at J, leaving 9 bases unmatched. The CDR3 length is 17 residues. The CDR3 DNA sequence: TGTGCCAGCAGTTTATCCCTAGCGGGAGTAAGGACGGATACGCAGTATTTT. Encoded protein: CASSLSLAGVRTDTQYF.

CDR3 loop: CAWSINPGLAHNEQFF. The CDR3 bases are TGTGCCTGGAGTATAAATCCGGGACTAGCTCACAATGAGCAGTTCTTC. The V gene is TRBV30, the J gene TRBJ2-1; the match to TRBD2 covers 9 bases. Per germline, CDR1 GTSNPN and CDR2 SVGIG (reference sequence). With 2 bases clipped from V and 5 bases from J, the junction kept 10 bases outside the gene matches. The length of the CDR3 is 16 residues.

The chain combines TRBV7-8 with TRBJ2-3; tentatively, D is TRBD2 (6 bases). In germline, CDR1 is SGHVS, CDR2 FQNEAQ. CDR3 length: 18 residues. V gave up 5 bases and J gave up 0 bases, with 21 bases separating them. CDR3 sequence (DNA): TGTGCCAGCAGCCCCCCCCTTGGGCGGGGTGGAAGCACAGATACGCAGTATTTT. This encodes CASSPPLGRGGSTDTQYF.

J is TRBJ1-5 and V is TRBV9; no reliable D call. V was trimmed by 5 bases and J by 1 base, leaving 10 bases between them. The CDR3 runs 14 residues. Germline V gene data show CDR1 as SGDLS and CDR2 as YYNGEE. The CDR3 DNA is TGTGCCAGCAGTTCACCCGGGAGCAATCAGCCCCAGCATTTT. Its protein product is CASSSPGSNQPQHF.

CDR3 in amino acids: CASRTGTPLDRPNEKLFF. The CDR3 region has the DNA TGTGCCAGTCGTACGGGGACCCCCCTAGACAGACCAAATGAAAAACTGTTTTTT. The J gene is TRBJ1-4, the V gene TRBV6-8; the D gene is possibly TRBD1 (5 bases). V lost 9 bases and J 5 bases, leaving 28 bases between the germline ends. This CDR3 has 18 residues. Germline V gene lookup returns CDR1 MNHGY and CDR2 SAAAGT.

This clone is a singleton in its sample. This sequence joins TRBV30 and TRBJ2-1, with 12 bases aligning to TRBD2. CDR3 length equals 18 residues. From germline, CDR1 is GTSNPN and CDR2 SVGIG (reference sequence). The junction had 11 bases not matched to a gene; V was cut back by 0 bases and J by 5 bases. CDR3 sequence: CAWSVLAGGIGENNEQFF. Written as DNA, the CDR3 is TGTGCCTGGAGTGTACTAGCGGGAGGAATAGGAGAAAACAATGAGCAGTTCTTC.

The chain employs TRBV6-5 and TRBJ1-1; the match to TRBD1 covers 8 bases. Germline-derived CDR1 and CDR2 are MNHEY and SVGAGI. The CDR3 has 14 residues. V lost 5 bases, J lost 5 bases, and 7 bases stayed unmatched. The CDR3 here is CASSRDRGGTEAFF. The CDR3 bases are TGTGCCAGCAGTCGTGACAGGGGAGGTACTGAAGCTTTCTTT.

The V gene is TRBV11-2, the J gene TRBJ1-2, with D tentatively TRBD1 (5 bases). Looked up from germline, CDR1 is SGHAT and CDR2 is FQNNGV. Trimming pared 1 base from V and 0 bases from J, leaving 15 bases between. The CDR3 is 17 residues long. CDR3 nucleotides: TGTGCCAGCAGCTTAGGCGCCAGGGCCCTTTCTAACTATGGCTACACCTTC. Protein: CASSLGARALSNYGYTF.

The chain recombines TRBV27 with TRBJ1-2; weak D call: TRBD1 (5 bases). CDR3 length: 15 residues. CDR1 MNHEY and CDR2 SMNVEV come from the germline V gene (reference sequence). V lost 8 bases to trimming and J lost 8 bases, with 24 bases between them. CDR3 sequence: CASPGSQGALVGYTF. The CDR3, as DNA: TGTGCCAGCCCAGGATCGCAGGGCGCATTGGTCGGCTACACCTTC.

This clone was detected a few times. The V and J genes are TRBV7-2 and TRBJ2-7; TRBD2 aligns across 11 bases. Trimming removed 5 bases from V and 0 bases from J; junction bases left unmatched: 12. From germline, CDR1 is SGHTA and CDR2 FQGNSA. This CDR3 is 18 amino acids long. This CDR3 reads CASSPSALAGGPSYEQYF. The CDR3 nucleotides are TGTGCCAGCAGCCCATCCGCCTTAGCGGGAGGGCCCTCCTACGAGCAGTACTTC.

The chain combines TRBV11-2 with TRBJ2-1; 7 bases fit TRBD2. The CDR3 is made up of 16 amino acids. Germline CDR1 reads SGHAT; CDR2 reads FQNNGV. The V and J ends lost 2 bases and 1 base, in that order; junction bases with no gene match: 5. In DNA, the CDR3 is TGTGCCAGCAGCTTATTTTGGGGGGGGTCCTACAATGAGCAGTTCTTC. Protein product: CASSLFWGGSYNEQFF.

The gene calls are TRBV6-5 and TRBJ1-5; no clear D. Trimming stripped 6 bases from V and 6 bases from J, with 12 bases between. Germline-derived CDR1 and CDR2 are MNHEY and SVGAGI. This CDR3 has 13 residues. CDR3 sequence (DNA): TGTGCCAGCAGGGATACCGGAGGTCAGCCCCAGCATTTT. It yields the protein CASRDTGGQPQHF.

This sequence joins TRBV28 and TRBJ1-2; D unresolved. The CDR3 runs 16 residues. Germline CDR1 and CDR2: MDHEN and SYDVKM. Trimming took off 4 bases at V and 5 bases at J, with 20 bases between the two ends. This chain's CDR3 is CASSSHRADTRYGYTF. In nucleotides, the CDR3 is TGTGCCAGCAGTTCCCACCGGGCGGATACCAGATATGGCTACACCTTC.

In its sample, this clone was seen once. This rearrangement joins TRBV11-2 to TRBJ1-2; 9 bases are shared with TRBD1. Per germline, CDR1 SGHAT and CDR2 FQNNGV. The trim removed 5 bases at V and 7 bases at J, leaving 5 bases unmatched. This CDR3 is built from 13 residues. The CDR3 loop reads CASSPGTGPGYTF. In nucleotides, the CDR3 is TGTGCCAGCAGCCCCGGGACAGGGCCTGGCTACACCTTC.

The chain joins TRBV4-3 to TRBJ1-5; D possibly corresponds to TRBD1 (5 bases). The CDR3 totals 13 residues. The V end was cut by 6 bases, the J end by 10 bases, with 16 bases between. Looked up from germline, CDR1 is LGHNA and CDR2 is YSLEER. The CDR3 region is CASSLIQGAPQHF. CDR3 sequence (DNA): TGCGCCAGCAGTCTTATCCAGGGAGCACCCCAGCATTTT.

The chain couples TRBV5-1 to TRBJ2-4; a weak D match, TRBD2 (5 bases). The germline V gene has CDR1 SGHRS and CDR2 YFSETQ. The ends were cut back, 0 bases at V and 1 base at J, with 11 bases in the middle. The CDR3 runs 16 residues. CDR3 residues: CASSLGASRAKNIQYF. CDR3 coding DNA: TGCGCCAGCAGCTTGGGGGCTAGCCGGGCCAAAAACATTCAGTACTTC.

This clone turned up a few times. The V call is TRBV29-1, the J call TRBJ1-4; no clear D. CDR1 and CDR2 from the germline V gene are SQVTM and ANQGSEA. This CDR3 has 15 residues. Trimming stripped 5 bases from V and 7 bases from J, with 20 bases between. This CDR3 is CSVQKAGLESEKLFF. CDR3 sequence (DNA): TGCAGCGTTCAAAAGGCCGGTCTAGAGAGTGAAAAACTGTTTTTT.

The J gene is TRBJ2-7, the V gene TRBV19, with D unresolved. With 5 bases removed from V and 4 bases from J, the gap between germline ends came to 15 bases. The CDR3 is 14 residues long. CDR1 is LNHDA, CDR2 SQIVND, per germline (reference sequence). The CDR3 loop reads CASSPEPAEYEQYF. The CDR3, as DNA: TGTGCCAGTAGTCCGGAGCCAGCAGAATACGAGCAGTACTTC.